Listed below are T cell receptor beta chains from one sample, sequenced in a study of T cell responses to AZD1222 COVID-19 vaccine. The table came from immunoSEQ multiplex PCR; TCRdb's copy has only in-frame clones and leaves some out. This table has about 110,000 clones, 70% to 90% appearing once. The input for sequencing was peripheral blood, taken 28 days after the second AZD1222 dose. These receptors were collected from an adult who received the AZD1222 COVID-19 vaccine. Both conserved end residues are part of each CDR3. D genes are given only for firm matches. A clone size is listed for some rows: how often the clone was seen (once, few, many), or a class if it is expanded.

j_call | d_call | clone_size | v_call | cdr3_aa | cdr3_nt
TRBJ1-5 | . | . | TRBV6-5 | CASSFGGNQPQHF | TGTGCCAGCAGTTTCGGGGGCAATCAGCCCCAGCATTTT
TRBJ1-2 | . | once | TRBV6-1 | CASSDMKLGQNYGYTF | TGTGCCAGCAGTGACATGAAACTCGGACAGAACTATGGCTACACCTTC
TRBJ2-1 | TRBD2 | . | TRBV6-4 | CASSATSGSVNEQFF | TGTGCCAGCAGTGCGACTAGCGGGAGCGTTAATGAGCAGTTCTTC
TRBJ1-2 | . | once | TRBV11-2 | CASSLEKYGYTF | TGTGCCAGCAGCCTGGAGAAATATGGCTACACCTTC
TRBJ2-1 | . | . | TRBV20-1 | CSADYNEQFF | TGCAGTGCAGATTACAATGAGCAGTTCTTC
TRBJ2-1 | . | . | TRBV5-1 | CASSTGVSSYNEQFF | TGCGCCAGCAGCACGGGGGTGAGCTCCTACAATGAGCAGTTCTTC
TRBJ1-3 | . | . | TRBV9 | CASSVGEGSSGNTIYF | TGTGCCAGCAGCGTAGGGGAGGGTTCATCTGGAAACACCATATATTTT
TRBJ1-1 | . | . | TRBV15 | CATSRDNAVAEAFF | TGTGCCACCAGCAGAGATAACGCCGTCGCTGAAGCTTTCTTT
TRBJ2-1 | . | . | TRBV12-3/TRBV12-4 | CASSFFGDEQFF | TGTGCCAGCAGTTTCTTTGGGGATGAGCAGTTCTTC
TRBJ2-7 | . | . | TRBV28 | CASRETGTSKYEQYF | TGTGCCAGCAGGGAAACCGGGACCTCTAAATACGAGCAGTACTTC
TRBJ2-6 | . | . | TRBV19 | CASSIDLLSSGTGANVLTF | TGTGCCAGTAGTATAGATCTCCTTTCCTCAGGGACTGGGGCCAACGTCCTGACTTTC
TRBJ2-2 | TRBD2 | . | TRBV5-4 | CASSFGAGSGANTGELFF | TGTGCCAGCAGCTTTGGCGCGGGTAGCGGGGCGAACACCGGGGAGCTGTTTTTT
TRBJ1-3 | . | . | TRBV9 | CASSVNLEDRGSGNTIYF | TGTGCCAGCAGCGTAAATTTAGAGGACAGAGGCTCTGGAAACACCATATATTTT
TRBJ1-6 | . | . | TRBV4-1 | CARSRGRPFRNNSPLHF | TGCGCCCGCAGCCGGGGGAGGCCCTTTAGGAATAATTCACCCCTCCACTTT
TRBJ1-5 | . | few | TRBV6-1 | CASSELAGPLIAQPQHF | TGTGCCAGCAGTGAATTGGCAGGGCCCCTAATAGCTCAGCCCCAGCATTTT
TRBJ1-4 | . | . | TRBV9 | CASSVLQIDEKLFF | TGTGCCAGCAGCGTACTACAGATCGATGAAAAACTGTTTTTT
TRBJ1-2 | TRBD1 | . | TRBV5-1 | CASSQPGQGLVTF | TGCGCCAGCAGCCAGCCGGGACAGGGGCTAGTCACCTTC
TRBJ2-5 | TRBD1 | . | TRBV12-3/TRBV12-4 | CASSLAGGETQYF | TGTGCCAGCAGTTTAGCAGGGGGCGAGACCCAGTACTTC
TRBJ2-1 | . | once | TRBV7-3 | CASSPLGSLFYNEQFF | TGTGCCAGCAGCCCCCTAGGAAGCCTTTTCTACAATGAGCAGTTCTTC
TRBJ2-5 | TRBD1 | . | TRBV28 | CASSPTGVKETQYF | TGTGCCAGCAGCCCGACAGGGGTAAAGGAGACCCAGTACTTC
TRBJ2-5 | . | . | TRBV27 | CASSLYRAARETQYF | TGTGCCAGCAGTTTGTACAGGGCGGCTCGTGAGACCCAGTACTTC
TRBJ2-7 | TRBD2 | . | TRBV27 | CASSNSGRVYEQYF | TGTGCCAGCAGTAATAGCGGGAGAGTATACGAGCAGTACTTC
TRBJ1-5 | . | . | TRBV13 | CASSLGSSSQPQHF | TGTGCCAGCAGCTTAGGCAGTAGCTCTCAGCCCCAGCATTTT
TRBJ2-5 | . | . | TRBV18 | CASSPPWGETQYF | TGTGCCAGCTCACCACCTTGGGGAGAGACCCAGTACTTC
TRBJ2-1 | TRBD2 | . | TRBV6-5 | CASSAGLAGRDEQFF | TGTGCCAGCTCCGCGGGACTAGCGGGACGTGATGAGCAGTTCTTC
TRBJ1-4 | TRBD1 | . | TRBV28 | CASSLTGQGFEKLFF | TGTGCCAGCAGTTTAACGGGACAGGGTTTTGAAAAACTGTTTTTT
TRBJ2-3 | TRBD2 | . | TRBV27 | CASREGTSGITDTQYF | TGTGCCAGCAGAGAGGGGACTAGCGGAATCACAGATACGCAGTATTTT
TRBJ1-5 | . | medium-sized | TRBV21-1 | CASSKPGRAGDQPQHF | TGTGCCAGCAGCAAACCAGGCAGGGCGGGAGATCAGCCCCAGCATTTT
TRBJ2-1 | TRBD1 | many | TRBV6-2/TRBV6-3 | CASSWDSSYNEQFF | TGTGCCAGCAGTTGGGACAGCTCCTACAATGAGCAGTTCTTC
TRBJ1-1 | TRBD1 | few | TRBV2 | CASSSQGVNTEAFF | TGTGCCAGCAGTTCACAGGGGGTCAACACTGAAGCTTTCTTT